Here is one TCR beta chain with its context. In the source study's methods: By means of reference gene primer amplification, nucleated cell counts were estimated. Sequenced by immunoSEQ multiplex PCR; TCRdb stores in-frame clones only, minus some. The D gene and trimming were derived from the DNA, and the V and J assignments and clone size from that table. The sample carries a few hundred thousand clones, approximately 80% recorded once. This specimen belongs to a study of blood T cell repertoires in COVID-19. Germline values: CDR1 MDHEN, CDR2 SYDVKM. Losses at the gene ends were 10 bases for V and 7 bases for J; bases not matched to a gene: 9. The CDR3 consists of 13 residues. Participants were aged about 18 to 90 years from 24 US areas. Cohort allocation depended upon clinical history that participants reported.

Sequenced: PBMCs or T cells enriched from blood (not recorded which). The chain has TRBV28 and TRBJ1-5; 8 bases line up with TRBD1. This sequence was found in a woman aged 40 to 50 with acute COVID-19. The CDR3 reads CATSDRGKQPQHF. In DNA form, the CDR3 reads TGTGCCACCAGCGACAGGGGAAAACAGCCCCAGCATTTT.